The T cell receptor (beta chain) described here comes from a study of TIL therapy for anti-PD-1-resistant metastatic lung cancer. Study observations and caveats: Infused TIL clonotypes partially replaced the baseline blood repertoire, then decayed over months.

Sample time point: pre-treatment sample, taken before nivolumab and TIL therapy. This was the immunoSEQ v3 assay. Clones were sequenced by immunoSEQ multiplex PCR, and TCRdb holds only the in-frame ones, with some missing. The repertoire includes 55,000 to 70,000 clones, roughly 91% of them detected once, and approximately 2.4% sits in the top ten. V was pared by 8 bases and J by 4 bases, with 6 bases between. The CDR3 has 10 residues. Germline lookup yields CDR1 SNHLY and CDR2 FYNNEI. Details on this clone: Its antigen is unidentified.

This TCR came from a person aged 25 to 85 with non-small cell lung cancer. The source material was blood, sampled at baseline. The chain employs TRBV2 and TRBJ2-7; no definite D call. CDR3: CASAVYEQYF. The CDR3 DNA reads TGTGCCAGCGCCGTTTACGAGCAGTACTTC.